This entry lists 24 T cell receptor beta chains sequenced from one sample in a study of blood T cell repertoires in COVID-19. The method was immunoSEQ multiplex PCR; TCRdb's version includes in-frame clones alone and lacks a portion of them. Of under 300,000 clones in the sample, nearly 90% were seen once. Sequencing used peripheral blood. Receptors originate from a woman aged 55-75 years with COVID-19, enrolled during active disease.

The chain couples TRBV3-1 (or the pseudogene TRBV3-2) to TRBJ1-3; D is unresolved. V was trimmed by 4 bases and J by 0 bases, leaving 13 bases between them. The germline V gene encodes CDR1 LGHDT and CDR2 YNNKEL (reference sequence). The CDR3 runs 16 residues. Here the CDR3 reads CASSPRSGSSGNTIYF. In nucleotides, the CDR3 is TGTGCCAGCAGCCCGCGGAGTGGGAGCTCTGGAAACACCATATATTTT.

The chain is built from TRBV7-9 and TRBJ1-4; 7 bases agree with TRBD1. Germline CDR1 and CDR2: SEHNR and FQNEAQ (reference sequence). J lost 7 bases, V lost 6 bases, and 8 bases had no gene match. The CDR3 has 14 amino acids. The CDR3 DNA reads TGTGCCAGCAGATCCGGGACAGTTGGTGAAAAACTGTTTTTT. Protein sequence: CASRSGTVGEKLFF.

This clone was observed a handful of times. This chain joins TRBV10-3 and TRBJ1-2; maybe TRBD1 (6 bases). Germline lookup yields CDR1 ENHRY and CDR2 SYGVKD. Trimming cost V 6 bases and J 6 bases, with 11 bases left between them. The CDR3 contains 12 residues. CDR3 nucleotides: TGTGCCATCAGACAGGGTCTCGATGGCTACACCTTC. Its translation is CAIRQGLDGYTF.

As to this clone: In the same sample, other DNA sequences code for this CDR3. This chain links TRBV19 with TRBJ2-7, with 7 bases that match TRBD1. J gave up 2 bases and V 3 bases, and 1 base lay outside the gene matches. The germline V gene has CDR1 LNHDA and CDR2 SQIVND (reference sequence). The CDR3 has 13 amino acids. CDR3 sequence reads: CASSIQGAYEQYF. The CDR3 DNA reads TGTGCCAGTAGTATCCAGGGGGCCTACGAGCAGTACTTC.

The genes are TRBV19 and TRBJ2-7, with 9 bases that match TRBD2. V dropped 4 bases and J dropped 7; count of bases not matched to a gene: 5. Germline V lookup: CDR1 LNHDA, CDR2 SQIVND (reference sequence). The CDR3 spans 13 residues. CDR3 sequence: CASSSSGGWEQYF. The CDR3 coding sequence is TGTGCCAGTAGTAGTAGCGGGGGCTGGGAGCAGTACTTC.

CDR3 amino acids: CASSEFGGLQPQHF. In DNA, the CDR3 is TGTGCCAGCAGTGAGTTTGGCGGTCTTCAGCCCCAGCATTTT. The chain recombines TRBV6-4 with TRBJ1-5; D not resolved. Between the trimmed V and J ends, which lost 3 bases and 6 bases, there was a span of 12 bases. The germline V gene has CDR1 MRHNA and CDR2 SNTAGT. The CDR3 is made up of 14 amino acids.

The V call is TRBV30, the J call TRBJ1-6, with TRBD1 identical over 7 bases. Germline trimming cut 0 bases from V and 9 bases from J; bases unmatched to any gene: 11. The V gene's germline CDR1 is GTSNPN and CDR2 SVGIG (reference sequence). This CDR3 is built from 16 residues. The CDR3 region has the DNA TGTGCCTGGAGTGTAGGGTATCCAGGGGGAGGTTCACCCCTCCACTTT. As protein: CAWSVGYPGGGSPLHF.

Here the CDR3 reads CASSLRVNGGYTF. CDR3 sequence (DNA): TGTGCCAGCAGCCTACGGGTTAATGGTGGCTACACCTTC. This chain links TRBV5-6 with TRBJ1-2; no clear D. Germline V gene sequence: CDR1 SGHDT, CDR2 YYEEEE. This CDR3 has 13 residues. The germline V and J ends were trimmed by 4 bases and 7 bases, with 14 bases remaining between them.

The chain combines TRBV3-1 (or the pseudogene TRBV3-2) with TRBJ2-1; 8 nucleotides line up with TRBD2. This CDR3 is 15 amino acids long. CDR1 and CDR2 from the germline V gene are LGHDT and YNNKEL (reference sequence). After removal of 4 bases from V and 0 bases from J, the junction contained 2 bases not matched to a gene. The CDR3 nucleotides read TGTGCCAGCAGCCCCACTAGCGGCTCCTACAATGAGCAGTTCTTC. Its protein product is CASSPTSGSYNEQFF.

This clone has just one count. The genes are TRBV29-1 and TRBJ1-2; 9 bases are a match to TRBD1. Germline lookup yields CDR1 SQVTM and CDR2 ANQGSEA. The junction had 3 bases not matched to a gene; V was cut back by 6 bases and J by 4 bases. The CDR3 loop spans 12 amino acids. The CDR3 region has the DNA TGCAGCGTCACAGGGGGCGCCTATGGCTACACCTTC. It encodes CSVTGGAYGYTF.

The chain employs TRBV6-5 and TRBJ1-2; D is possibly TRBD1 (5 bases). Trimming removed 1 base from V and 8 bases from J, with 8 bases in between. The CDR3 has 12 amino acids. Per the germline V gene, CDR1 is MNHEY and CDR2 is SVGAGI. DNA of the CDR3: TGTGCCAGCAGTTACTGGGGGGAAGGCTACACCTTC. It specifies CASSYWGEGYTF.

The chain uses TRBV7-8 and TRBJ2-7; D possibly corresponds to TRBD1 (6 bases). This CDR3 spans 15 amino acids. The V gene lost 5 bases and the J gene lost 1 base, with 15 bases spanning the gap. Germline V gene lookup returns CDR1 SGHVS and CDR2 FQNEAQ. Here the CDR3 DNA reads TGTGCCAGCAGCGCAATCCCAGGGGTTTCCTACGAGCAGTACTTC. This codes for CASSAIPGVSYEQYF.

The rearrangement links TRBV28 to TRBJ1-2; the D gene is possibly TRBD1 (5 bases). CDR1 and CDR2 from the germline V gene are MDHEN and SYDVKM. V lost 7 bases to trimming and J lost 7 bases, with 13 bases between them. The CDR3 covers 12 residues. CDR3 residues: CASTTTGGGYTF. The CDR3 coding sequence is TGTGCCAGCACCACTACGGGGGGTGGCTACACCTTC.

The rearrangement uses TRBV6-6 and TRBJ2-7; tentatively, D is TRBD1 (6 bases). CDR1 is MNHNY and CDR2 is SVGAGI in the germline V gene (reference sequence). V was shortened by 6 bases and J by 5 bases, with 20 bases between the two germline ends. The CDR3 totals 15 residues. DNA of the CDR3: TGTGCCAGCAGGCCCGACAGGCGGCGATTTGACGAGCAGTACTTC. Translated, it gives CASRPDRRRFDEQYF.

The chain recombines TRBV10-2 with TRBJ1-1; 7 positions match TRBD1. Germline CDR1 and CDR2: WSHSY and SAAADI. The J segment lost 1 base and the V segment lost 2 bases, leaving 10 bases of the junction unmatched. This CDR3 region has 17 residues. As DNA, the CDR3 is TGCGCCAGCAGTGAGCTGGCTGAGACAGGGTGGAACACTGAAGCTTTCTTT. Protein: CASSELAETGWNTEAFF.

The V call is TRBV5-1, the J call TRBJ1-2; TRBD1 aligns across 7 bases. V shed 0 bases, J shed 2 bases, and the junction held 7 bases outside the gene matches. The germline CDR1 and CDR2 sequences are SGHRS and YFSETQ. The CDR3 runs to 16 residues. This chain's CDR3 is CASSLAVEGANYGYTF. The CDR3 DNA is TGCGCCAGCAGCTTGGCCGTCGAGGGGGCGAACTATGGCTACACCTTC. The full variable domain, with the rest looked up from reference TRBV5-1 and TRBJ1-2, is KAGVTQTPRYLIKTRGQQVTLSCSPISGHRSVSWYQQTPGQGLQFLFEYFSETQRNKGNFPGRFSGRQFSNSRSEMNVSTLELGDSALYLCASSLAVEGANYGYTFGSGTRLTVV.

CDR3 bases: TGTGCCAGCAGCCCAGCGACAGGAAATGAAAAACTGTTTTTT. It translates to CASSPATGNEKLFF. The chain joins TRBV3-1 (or the pseudogene TRBV3-2) to TRBJ1-4, with D possibly TRBD1 on 6 matching bases. CDR3 size: 14 residues. Trimming took 4 bases from V and 5 from J, leaving 11 bases between them. Germline CDR1 LGHDT, CDR2 YNNKEL (reference sequence).

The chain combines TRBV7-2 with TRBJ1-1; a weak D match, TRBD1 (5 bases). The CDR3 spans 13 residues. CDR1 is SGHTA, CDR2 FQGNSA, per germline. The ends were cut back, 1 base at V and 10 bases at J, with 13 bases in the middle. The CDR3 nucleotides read TGTGCCAGCAGCTTAGAGCGGGGGACGGGAGCTTTCTTT. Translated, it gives CASSLERGTGAFF. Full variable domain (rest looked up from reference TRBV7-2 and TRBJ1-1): GAGVSQSPSNKVTEKGKDVELRCDPISGHTALYWYRQSLGQGLEFLIYFQGNSAPDKSGLPSDRFSAERTGGSVSTLTIQRTQQEDSAVYLCASSLERGTGAFFGQGTRLTVV.

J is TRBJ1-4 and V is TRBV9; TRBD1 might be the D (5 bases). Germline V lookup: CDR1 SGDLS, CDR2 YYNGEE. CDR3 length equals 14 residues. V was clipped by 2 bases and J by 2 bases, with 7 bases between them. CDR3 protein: CASSVQGTNEKLFF. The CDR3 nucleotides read TGTGCCAGCAGCGTCCAGGGTACTAATGAAAAACTGTTTTTT.

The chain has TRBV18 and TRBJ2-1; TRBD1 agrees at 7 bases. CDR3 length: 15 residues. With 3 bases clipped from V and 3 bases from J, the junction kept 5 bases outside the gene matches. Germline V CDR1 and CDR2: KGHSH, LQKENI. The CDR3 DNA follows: TGTGCCAGCTCACCGGGACAGATTCTCTACAATGAGCAGTTCTTC. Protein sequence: CASSPGQILYNEQFF. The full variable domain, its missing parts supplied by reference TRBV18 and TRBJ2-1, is NAGVMQNPRHLVRRRGQEARLRCSPMKGHSHVYWYRQLPEEGLKFMVYLQKENIIDESGMPKERFSAEFPKEGPSILRIQQVVRGDSAAYFCASSPGQILYNEQFFGPGTRLTVL.

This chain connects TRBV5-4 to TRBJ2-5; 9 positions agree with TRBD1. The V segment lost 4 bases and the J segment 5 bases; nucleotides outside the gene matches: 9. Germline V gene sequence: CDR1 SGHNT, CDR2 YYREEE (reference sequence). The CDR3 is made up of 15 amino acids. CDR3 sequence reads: CASSALQGARETQYF. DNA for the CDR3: TGTGCCAGCAGCGCGTTACAGGGGGCAAGGGAGACCCAGTACTTC.

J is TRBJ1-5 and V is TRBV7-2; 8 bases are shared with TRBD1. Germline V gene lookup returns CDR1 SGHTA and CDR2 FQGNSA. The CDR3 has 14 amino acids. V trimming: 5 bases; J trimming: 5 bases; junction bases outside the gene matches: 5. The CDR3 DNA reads TGTGCCAGCAGCCAACGACAGGGGTATCAGCCCCAGCATTTT. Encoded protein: CASSQRQGYQPQHF. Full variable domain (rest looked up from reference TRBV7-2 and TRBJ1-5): GAGVSQSPSNKVTEKGKDVELRCDPISGHTALYWYRQSLGQGLEFLIYFQGNSAPDKSGLPSDRFSAERTGGSVSTLTIQRTQQEDSAVYLCASSQRQGYQPQHFGDGTRLSIL.

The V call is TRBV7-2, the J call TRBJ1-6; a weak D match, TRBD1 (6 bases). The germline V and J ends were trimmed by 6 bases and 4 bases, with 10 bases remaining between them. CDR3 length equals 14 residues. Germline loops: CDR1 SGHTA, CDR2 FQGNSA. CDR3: CASRSGQYNSPLHF. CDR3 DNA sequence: TGTGCCAGCAGGAGTGGACAGTATAATTCACCCCTCCACTTT.

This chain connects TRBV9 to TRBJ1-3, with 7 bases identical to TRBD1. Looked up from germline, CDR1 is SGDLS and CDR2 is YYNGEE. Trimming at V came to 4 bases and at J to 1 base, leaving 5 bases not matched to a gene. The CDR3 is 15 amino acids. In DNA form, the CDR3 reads TGTGCCAGCAGCTCAGGGGGACGATCTGGAAACACCATATATTTT. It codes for CASSSGGRSGNTIYF.